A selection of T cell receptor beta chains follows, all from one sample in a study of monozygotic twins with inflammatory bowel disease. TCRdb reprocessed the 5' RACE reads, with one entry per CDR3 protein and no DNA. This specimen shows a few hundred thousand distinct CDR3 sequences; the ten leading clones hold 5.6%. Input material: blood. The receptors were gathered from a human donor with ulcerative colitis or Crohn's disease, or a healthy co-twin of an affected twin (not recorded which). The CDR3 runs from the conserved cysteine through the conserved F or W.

CDR3 protein: CASSKTRTAGYNSPLHF
J gene: TRBJ1-6
V gene: TRBV14

CDR3 protein: CASSRVAGGIQETQYF
J gene: TRBJ2-5
V gene: TRBV7-2

CDR3 protein: CATLAGGGNQPQHF
J gene: TRBJ1-5
V gene: TRBV12-3/TRBV12-4

CDR3 protein: CSATGQEKNTGELFF
J gene: TRBJ2-2
V gene: TRBV20-1

CDR3 protein: CASSQGTSGNRREQFF
J gene: TRBJ2-1
V gene: TRBV3-1

CDR3 protein: CASTPRGQMGRALEQYF
J gene: TRBJ2-7
V gene: TRBV5-1

CDR3 protein: CASSPGVSVGNTIYF
J gene: TRBJ1-3
V gene: TRBV18

CDR3 protein: CDSSPRLAPGDTQYF
J gene: TRBJ2-3
V gene: TRBV7-6

CDR3 protein: CASSYSTVRDEQFF
J gene: TRBJ2-1
V gene: TRBV6-2/TRBV6-3

CDR3 protein: CASSPEVVEKLFF
J gene: TRBJ1-4
V gene: TRBV5-5

CDR3 protein: CASSRGRGQETQYF
J gene: TRBJ2-5
V gene: TRBV7-2

CDR3 protein: CSARDLSRVPYEQYF
J gene: TRBJ2-7
V gene: TRBV20-1

CDR3 protein: CSARRRGLNQPQHF
J gene: TRBJ1-5
V gene: TRBV20-1

CDR3 protein: CASSLATGLSSYEQYF
J gene: TRBJ2-7
V gene: TRBV5-1

CDR3 protein: CASSLVASEAALRGYTF
J gene: TRBJ1-2
V gene: TRBV27

CDR3 protein: CASSLGLAGTGELFF
J gene: TRBJ2-2
V gene: TRBV7-2

CDR3 protein: CASSLGRGGNQPQHF
J gene: TRBJ1-5
V gene: TRBV7-8

CDR3 protein: CASRQEGHSSYEQYF
J gene: TRBJ2-7
V gene: TRBV6-2/TRBV6-3

CDR3 protein: CASSWREWTGDDTEAFF
J gene: TRBJ1-1
V gene: TRBV5-6

CDR3 protein: CASSSMTILYGYTF
J gene: TRBJ1-2
V gene: TRBV7-2

CDR3 protein: CASSLAGSTGYEQYF
J gene: TRBJ2-7
V gene: TRBV5-5

CDR3 protein: CASSQVRGGYLNNEQFF
J gene: TRBJ2-1
V gene: TRBV4-2

CDR3 protein: CSAPGGAASIQYF
J gene: TRBJ2-4
V gene: TRBV20-1

CDR3 protein: CASSQGGTRYNEQFF
J gene: TRBJ2-1
V gene: TRBV3-1

CDR3 protein: CASSPYLTGGNEKLFF
J gene: TRBJ1-4
V gene: TRBV7-9

CDR3 protein: CASSEGSQRYEQYF
J gene: TRBJ2-7
V gene: TRBV6-1